Included here is one T cell receptor (beta chain) sequence, with context. Its antigen is currently unknown. The data belong to a study of post-analysis software for immune sequencing data. As for the study in general: The disease courses spanned relapsing-remitting, secondary progressive and progressive-relapsing forms of multiple sclerosis. General study results and limits: In patients, about 5 TRBV segments were more frequent than in controls, with TRBV5-6, TRBV5-1 and TRBV20-1 among them. Those with multiple sclerosis, the patient group, showed significantly lower normalized Chao1 diversity than controls. Samples from one preparation batch, clustered by F measure, grouped strongly together.

The CDR3 has 15 amino acids. From germline, CDR1 is SGHTA and CDR2 FQGNSA. V trimming: 6 bases; J trimming: 4 bases; junction bases outside the gene matches: 7. The library was made from cDNA and included unique molecular identifiers. TCRdb re-analysed the PCR reads in MiXCR, keeping a single row per CDR3 protein. The sample includes 380,000 or so distinct CDR3 sequences, about a third of them seen just once. The rearrangement links TRBV7-2 to TRBJ1-4; 8 bases are a match to TRBD1. This clonotype was obtained from a girl aged 5 to 17 with multiple sclerosis. The material sequenced was blood. The CDR3 DNA reads TGTGCCAGCAGACCGACAGGGGCAAATAATGAAAAACTGTTTTTT. It encodes CASRPTGANNEKLFF.